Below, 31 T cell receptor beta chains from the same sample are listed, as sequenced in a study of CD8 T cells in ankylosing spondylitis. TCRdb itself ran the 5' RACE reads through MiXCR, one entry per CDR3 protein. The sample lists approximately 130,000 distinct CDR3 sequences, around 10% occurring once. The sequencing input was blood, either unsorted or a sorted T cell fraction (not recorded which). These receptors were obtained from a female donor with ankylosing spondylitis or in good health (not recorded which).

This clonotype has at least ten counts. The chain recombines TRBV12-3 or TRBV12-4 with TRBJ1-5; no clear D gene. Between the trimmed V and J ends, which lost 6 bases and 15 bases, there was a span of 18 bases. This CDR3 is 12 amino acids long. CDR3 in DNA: TGTGCCAGCAGCACGAACAGCGGCCCGGGGCATTTT. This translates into CASSTNSGPGHF.

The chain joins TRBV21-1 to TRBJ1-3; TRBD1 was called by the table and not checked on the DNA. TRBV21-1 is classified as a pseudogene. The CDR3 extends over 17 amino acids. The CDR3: CASSKGAPRDRETPIYF. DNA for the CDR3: TGTGCCAGCAGCAAAGGAGCGCCCCGGGACAGGGAAACCCCCATATATTTT.

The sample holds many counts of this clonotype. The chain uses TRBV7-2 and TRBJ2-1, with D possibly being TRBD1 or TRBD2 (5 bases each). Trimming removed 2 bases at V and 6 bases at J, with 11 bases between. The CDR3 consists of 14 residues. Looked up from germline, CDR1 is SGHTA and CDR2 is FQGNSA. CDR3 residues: CASSLLGTSNEQFF. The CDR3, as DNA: TGTGCCAGCAGCTTATTAGGGACGAGCAATGAGCAGTTCTTC.

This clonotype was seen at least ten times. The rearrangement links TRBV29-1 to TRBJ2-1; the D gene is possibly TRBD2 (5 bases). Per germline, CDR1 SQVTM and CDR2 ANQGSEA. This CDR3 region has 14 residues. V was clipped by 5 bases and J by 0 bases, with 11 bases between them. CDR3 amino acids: CSVLKGSSYNEQFF. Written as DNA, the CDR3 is TGCAGCGTTTTGAAAGGGAGCTCCTACAATGAGCAGTTCTTC.

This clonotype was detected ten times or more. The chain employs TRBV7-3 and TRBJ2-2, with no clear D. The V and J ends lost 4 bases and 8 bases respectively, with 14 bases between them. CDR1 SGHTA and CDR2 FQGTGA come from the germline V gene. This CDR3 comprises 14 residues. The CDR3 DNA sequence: TGTGCCAGCAGCTATAGTAGGGCTTCTGGGGAGCTGTTTTTT. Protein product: CASSYSRASGELFF.

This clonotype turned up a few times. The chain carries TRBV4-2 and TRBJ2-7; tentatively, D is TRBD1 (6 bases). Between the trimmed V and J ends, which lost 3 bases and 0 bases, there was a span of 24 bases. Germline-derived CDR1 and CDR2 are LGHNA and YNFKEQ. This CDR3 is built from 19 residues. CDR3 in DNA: TGTGCCAGCAGCCATCCCGGACAGAGGGTAGAGGGTAGCTCCTACGAGCAGTACTTC. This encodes CASSHPGQRVEGSSYEQYF.

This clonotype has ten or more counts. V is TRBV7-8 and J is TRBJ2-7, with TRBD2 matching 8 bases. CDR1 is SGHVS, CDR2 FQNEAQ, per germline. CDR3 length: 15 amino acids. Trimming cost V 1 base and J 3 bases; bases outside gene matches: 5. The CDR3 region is CASSLVSLAGYEQYF. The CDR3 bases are TGTGCCAGCAGCTTAGTAAGTCTAGCGGGCTACGAGCAGTACTTC.

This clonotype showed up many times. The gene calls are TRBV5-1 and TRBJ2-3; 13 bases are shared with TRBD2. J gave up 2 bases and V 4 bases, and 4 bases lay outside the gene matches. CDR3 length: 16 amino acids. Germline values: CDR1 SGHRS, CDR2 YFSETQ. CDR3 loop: CASSPGLAGPTDTQYF. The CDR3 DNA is TGCGCCAGCAGCCCGGGACTAGCGGGGCCCACAGATACGCAGTATTTT. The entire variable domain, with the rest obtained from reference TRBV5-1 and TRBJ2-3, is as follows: KAGVTQTPRYLIKTRGQQVTLSCSPISGHRSVSWYQQTPGQGLQFLFEYFSETQRNKGNFPGRFSGRQFSNSRSEMNVSTLELGDSALYLCASSPGLAGPTDTQYFGPGTRLTVL.

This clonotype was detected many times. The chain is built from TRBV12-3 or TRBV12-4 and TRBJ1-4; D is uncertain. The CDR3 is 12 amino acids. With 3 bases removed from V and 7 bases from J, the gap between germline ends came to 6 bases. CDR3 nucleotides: TGTGCCAGCAGTTTCGAAGGTGAAAAACTGTTTTTT. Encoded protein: CASSFEGEKLFF.

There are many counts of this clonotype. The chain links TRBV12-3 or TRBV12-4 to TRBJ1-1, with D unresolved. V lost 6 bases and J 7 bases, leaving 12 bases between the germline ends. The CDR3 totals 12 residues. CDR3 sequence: CASSLGGSEAFF. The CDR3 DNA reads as TGTGCCAGCAGCCTGGGTGGGAGTGAAGCTTTCTTT.

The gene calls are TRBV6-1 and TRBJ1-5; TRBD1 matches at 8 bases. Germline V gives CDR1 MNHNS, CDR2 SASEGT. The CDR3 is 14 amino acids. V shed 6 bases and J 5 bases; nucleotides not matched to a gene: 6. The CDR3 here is CASRGLTGDQPQHF. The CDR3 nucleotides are TGTGCCAGCAGAGGACTGACAGGGGATCAGCCCCAGCATTTT.

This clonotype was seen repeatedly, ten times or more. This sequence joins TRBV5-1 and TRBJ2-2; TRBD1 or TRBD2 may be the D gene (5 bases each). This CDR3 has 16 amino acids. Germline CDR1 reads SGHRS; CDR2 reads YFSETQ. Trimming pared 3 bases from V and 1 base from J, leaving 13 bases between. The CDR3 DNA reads TGCGCCAGCAGCTCCGTCGGGGCCCAGAACACCGGGGAGCTGTTTTTT. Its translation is CASSSVGAQNTGELFF.

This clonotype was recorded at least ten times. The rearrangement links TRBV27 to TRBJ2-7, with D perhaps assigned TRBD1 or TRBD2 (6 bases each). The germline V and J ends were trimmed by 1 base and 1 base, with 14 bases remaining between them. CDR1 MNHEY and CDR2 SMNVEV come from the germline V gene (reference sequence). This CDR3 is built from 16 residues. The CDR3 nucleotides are TGTGCCAGCAGTTTATTCGGGGGCCTGGGGTCCTACGAGCAGTACTTC. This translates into CASSLFGGLGSYEQYF.

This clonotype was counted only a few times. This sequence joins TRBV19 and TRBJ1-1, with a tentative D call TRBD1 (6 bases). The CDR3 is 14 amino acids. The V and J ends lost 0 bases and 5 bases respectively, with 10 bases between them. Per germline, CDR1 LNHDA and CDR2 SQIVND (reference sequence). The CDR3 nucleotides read TGTGCCAGTAGTATAGAAGACAGGTCTACTGAAGCTTTCTTT. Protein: CASSIEDRSTEAFF. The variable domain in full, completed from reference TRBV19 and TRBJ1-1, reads DGGITQSPKYLFRKEGQNVTLSCEQNLNHDAMYWYRQDPGQGLRLIYYSQIVNDFQKGDIAEGYSVSREKKESFPLTVTSAQKNPTAFYLCASSIEDRSTEAFFGQGTRLTVV.

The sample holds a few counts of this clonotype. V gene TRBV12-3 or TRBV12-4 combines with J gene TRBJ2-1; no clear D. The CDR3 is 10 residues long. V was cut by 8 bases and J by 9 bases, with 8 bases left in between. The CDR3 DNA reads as TGTGCCAGCGCTCAGGTTGAGCAGTTCTTC. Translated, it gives CASAQVEQFF.

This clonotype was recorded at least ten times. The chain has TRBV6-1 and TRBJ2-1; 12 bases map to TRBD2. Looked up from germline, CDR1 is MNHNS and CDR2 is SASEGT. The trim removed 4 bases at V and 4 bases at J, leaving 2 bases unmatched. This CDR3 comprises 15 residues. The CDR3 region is CASSVTSGSYNEQFF. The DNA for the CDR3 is TGTGCCAGCAGTGTGACTAGCGGGAGTTACAATGAGCAGTTCTTC.

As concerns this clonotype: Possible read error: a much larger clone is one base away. Here the CDR3 reads CSARVQGGHGYTF. DNA for the CDR3: TGCAGTGCTAGAGTCCAAGGGGGGCATGGCTACACCTTC. This chain joins TRBV20-1 and TRBJ1-2; TRBD1 might be the D (6 bases). Trimming shortened V by 1 base and J by 6 bases, and 12 bases separated the two germline ends. Germline lookup yields CDR1 DFQATT and CDR2 SNEGSKA (reference sequence). The CDR3 is 13 amino acids.

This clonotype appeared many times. The CDR3 nucleotides are TGTGCCTGGAGTTCCCAAGGGGGCTCGCCCCAGCATTTT. The encoded protein is CAWSSQGGSPQHF. V usage is TRBV30 and J usage is TRBJ1-5, with TRBD1 matching over 7 bases. The J segment lost 9 bases and the V segment lost 2 bases, leaving 7 bases of the junction unmatched. The CDR3 runs to 13 residues. Germline V lookup: CDR1 GTSNPN, CDR2 SVGIG (reference sequence).

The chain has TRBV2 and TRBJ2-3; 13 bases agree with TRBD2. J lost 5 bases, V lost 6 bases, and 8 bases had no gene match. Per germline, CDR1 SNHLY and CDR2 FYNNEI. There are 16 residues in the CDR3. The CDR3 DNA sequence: TGTGCCAGCAGCCAACTAGCGGGAGGGCCTGGAGATACGCAGTATTTT. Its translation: CASSQLAGGPGDTQYF. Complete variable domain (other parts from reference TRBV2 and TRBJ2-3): EPEVTQTPSHQVTQMGQEVILRCVPISNHLYFYWYRQILGQKVEFLVSFYNNEISEKSEIFDDQFSVERPDGSNFTLKIRSTKLEDSAMYFCASSQLAGGPGDTQYFGPGTRLTVL.

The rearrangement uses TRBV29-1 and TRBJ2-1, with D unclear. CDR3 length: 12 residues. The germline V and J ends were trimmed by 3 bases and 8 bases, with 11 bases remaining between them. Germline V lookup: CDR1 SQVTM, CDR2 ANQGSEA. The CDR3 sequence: CSVESLEDEQFF. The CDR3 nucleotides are TGCAGCGTTGAGTCCTTAGAGGATGAGCAGTTCTTC.

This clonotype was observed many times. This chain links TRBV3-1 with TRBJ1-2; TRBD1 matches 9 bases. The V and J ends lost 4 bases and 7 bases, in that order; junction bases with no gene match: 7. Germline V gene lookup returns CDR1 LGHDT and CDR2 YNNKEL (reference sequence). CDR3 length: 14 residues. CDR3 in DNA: TGTGCCAGCAGCCTCCGGGACAGGGCGGGTGGCTACACCTTC. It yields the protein CASSLRDRAGGYTF.

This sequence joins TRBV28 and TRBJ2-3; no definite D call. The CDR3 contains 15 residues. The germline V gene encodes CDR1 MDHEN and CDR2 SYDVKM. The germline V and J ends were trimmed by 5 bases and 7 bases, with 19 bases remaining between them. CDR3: CASSMTRYPAYTQYF. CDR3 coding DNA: TGTGCCAGCAGTATGACTCGCTACCCGGCATATACGCAGTATTTT.

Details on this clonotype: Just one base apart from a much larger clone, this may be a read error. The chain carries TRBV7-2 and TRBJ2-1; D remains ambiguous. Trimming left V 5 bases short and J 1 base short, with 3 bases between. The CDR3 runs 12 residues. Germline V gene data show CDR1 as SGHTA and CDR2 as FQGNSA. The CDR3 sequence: CASSKSYNEQFF. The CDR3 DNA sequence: TGTGCCAGCAGCAAATCCTACAATGAGCAGTTCTTC.

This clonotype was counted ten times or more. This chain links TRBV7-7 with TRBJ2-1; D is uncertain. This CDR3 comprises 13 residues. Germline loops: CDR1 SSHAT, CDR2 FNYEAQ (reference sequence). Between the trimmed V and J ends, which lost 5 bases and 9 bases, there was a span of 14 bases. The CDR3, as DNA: TGTGCCAGCAGCATGGAGCGTACCTCTGAGCAGTTCTTC. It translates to CASSMERTSEQFF.

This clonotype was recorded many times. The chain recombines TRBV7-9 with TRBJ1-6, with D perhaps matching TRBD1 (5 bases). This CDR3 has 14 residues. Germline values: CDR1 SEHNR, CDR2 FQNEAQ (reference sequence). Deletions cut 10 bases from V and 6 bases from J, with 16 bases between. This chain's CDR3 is CATKTGTFNSPLHF. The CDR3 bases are TGTGCCACTAAGACCGGGACCTTTAATTCACCCCTCCACTTT.

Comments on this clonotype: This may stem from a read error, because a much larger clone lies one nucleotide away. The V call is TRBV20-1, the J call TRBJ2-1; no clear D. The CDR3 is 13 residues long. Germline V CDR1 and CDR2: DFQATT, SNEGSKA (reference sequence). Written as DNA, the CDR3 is TGCAGTGTTGGTCTCGGACCCACCAATGAGCAGCTCTTC. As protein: CSVGLGPTNEQLF.

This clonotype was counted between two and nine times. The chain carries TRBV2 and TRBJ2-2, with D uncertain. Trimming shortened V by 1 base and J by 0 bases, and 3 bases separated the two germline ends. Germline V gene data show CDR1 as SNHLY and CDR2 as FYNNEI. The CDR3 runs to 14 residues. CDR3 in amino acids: CASSEGANTGELFF. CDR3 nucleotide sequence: TGTGCCAGCAGTGAAGGGGCGAACACCGGGGAGCTGTTTTTT. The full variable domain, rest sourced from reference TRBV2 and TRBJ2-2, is EPEVTQTPSHQVTQMGQEVILRCVPISNHLYFYWYRQILGQKVEFLVSFYNNEISEKSEIFDDQFSVERPDGSNFTLKIRSTKLEDSAMYFCASSEGANTGELFFGEGSRLTVL.

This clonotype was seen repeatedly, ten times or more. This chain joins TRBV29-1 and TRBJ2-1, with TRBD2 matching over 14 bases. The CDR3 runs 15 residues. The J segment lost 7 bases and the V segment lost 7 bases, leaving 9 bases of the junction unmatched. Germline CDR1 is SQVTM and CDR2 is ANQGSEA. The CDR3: CSGARGTSGRNEQFF. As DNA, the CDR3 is TGCAGCGGAGCTCGAGGGACTAGCGGGAGAAATGAGCAGTTCTTC.

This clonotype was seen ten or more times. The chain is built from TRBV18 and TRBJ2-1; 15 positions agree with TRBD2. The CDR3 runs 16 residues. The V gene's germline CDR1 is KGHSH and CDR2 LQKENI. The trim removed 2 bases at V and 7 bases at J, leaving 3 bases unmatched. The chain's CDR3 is CASSPSGTSGRNEQFF. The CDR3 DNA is TGTGCCAGCTCACCATCCGGGACTAGCGGGAGGAATGAGCAGTTCTTC.

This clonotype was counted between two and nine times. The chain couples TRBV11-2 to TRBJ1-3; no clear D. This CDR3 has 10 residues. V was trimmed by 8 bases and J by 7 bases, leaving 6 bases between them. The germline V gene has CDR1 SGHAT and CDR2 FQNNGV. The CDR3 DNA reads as TGTGCCAGCGAAAGGAACACCATATATTTT. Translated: CASERNTIYF.

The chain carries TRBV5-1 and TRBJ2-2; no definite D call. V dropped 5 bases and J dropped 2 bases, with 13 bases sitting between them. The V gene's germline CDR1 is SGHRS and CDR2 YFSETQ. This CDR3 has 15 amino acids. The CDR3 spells CASSTTAGNTGELFF. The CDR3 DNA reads TGCGCCAGCAGTACCACCGCCGGAAACACCGGGGAGCTGTTTTTT.